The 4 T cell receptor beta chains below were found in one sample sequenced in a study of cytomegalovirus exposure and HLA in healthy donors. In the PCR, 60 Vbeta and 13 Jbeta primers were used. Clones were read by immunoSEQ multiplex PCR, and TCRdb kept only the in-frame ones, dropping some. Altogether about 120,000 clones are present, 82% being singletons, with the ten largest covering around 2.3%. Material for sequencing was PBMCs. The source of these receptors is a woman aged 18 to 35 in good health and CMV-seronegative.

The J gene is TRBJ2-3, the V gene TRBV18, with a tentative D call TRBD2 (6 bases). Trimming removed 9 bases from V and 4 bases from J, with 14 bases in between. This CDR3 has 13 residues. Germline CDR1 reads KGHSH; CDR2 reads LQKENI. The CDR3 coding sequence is TGTGCCAGTGGGGGGTCGGCCCCAGATACGCAGTATTTT. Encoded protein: CASGGSAPDTQYF.

The CDR3 protein is CASSQGNRGLETQYF. The CDR3 bases are TGTGCCAGCAGCCAAGGGAACAGGGGGCTGGAGACCCAGTACTTC. The chain uses TRBV4-2 and TRBJ2-5; TRBD1 matches 9 bases. Looked up from germline, CDR1 is LGHNA and CDR2 is YNFKEQ. The CDR3 spans 15 residues. V shed 1 base, J shed 5 bases, and the junction held 5 bases outside the gene matches.

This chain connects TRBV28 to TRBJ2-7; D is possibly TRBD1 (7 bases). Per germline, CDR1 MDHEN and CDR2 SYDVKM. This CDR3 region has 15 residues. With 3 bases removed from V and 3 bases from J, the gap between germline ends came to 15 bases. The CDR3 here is CASSLNRGGSYEQYF. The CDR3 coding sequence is TGTGCCAGCAGTTTGAACAGGGGAGGTAGCTACGAGCAGTACTTC.

CDR3 bases: TGTGCCAGCAGCTTAGTCTCAGTTTTCTCCTACGAGCAGTACTTC. It specifies CASSLVSVFSYEQYF. This sequence joins TRBV11-2 and TRBJ2-7; D remains ambiguous. V was trimmed by 1 base and J by 0 bases, leaving 10 bases between them. Germline V gives CDR1 SGHAT, CDR2 FQNNGV. There are 15 residues in the CDR3.